This T cell receptor (beta chain) was captured by sequencing in a study of blood T cell repertoires in COVID-19. Assay: immunoSEQ multiplex PCR; the TCRdb copy retains only in-frame clones and omits some. In the table there are some 200,000 clones, about 88% of which are singletons. In germline, CDR1 is MNHEY, CDR2 SVGAGI. V trimming: 6 bases; J trimming: 3 bases; junction bases outside the gene matches: 10. There are 15 residues in the CDR3. The clonotype was recovered from a woman over 75 in a cohort sampled during active or convalescent COVID-19. Source material: peripheral blood. The rearrangement links TRBV6-5 to TRBJ1-1, with 7 bases aligning to TRBD1. CDR3 loop: CASRVSGTADTEAFF. In nucleotides, the CDR3 is TGTGCCAGCAGAGTCTCCGGGACAGCCGACACTGAAGCTTTCTTT.